A single sample is the source of the 14 T cell receptor beta chains below, sequenced in a study of cytomegalovirus exposure and HLA in healthy donors. Profiling relied on immunoSEQ multiplex PCR, and the TCRdb table lists in-frame clones only, not all of them. This table holds 250,000 to 400,000 clones, around 90% found once. The sample taken for sequencing was PBMCs. Source of these receptors: a man under 40 in good health and CMV-seronegative.

DNA of the CDR3: TGTGCCAGCAGCTCCATGACAGGGTACGGTTCACCCCTCCACTTT. This sequence encodes CASSSMTGYGSPLHF. V usage is TRBV11-2 and J usage is TRBJ1-6; 7 positions agree with TRBD1. The length of the CDR3 is 15 residues. The germline gives CDR1 SGHAT, CDR2 FQNNGV. V gave up 4 bases and J gave up 9 bases; unmatched junction bases: 9.

The chain carries TRBV19 and TRBJ1-1, with D possibly TRBD1 on 5 matching bases. The V end lost 5 bases, the J end lost 5 bases, and 15 bases lay between the germline ends. The CDR3 is 14 amino acids. From germline, CDR1 is LNHDA and CDR2 SQIVND (reference sequence). CDR3 coding DNA: TGTGCCAGTAGTCCCCTCGGGGGTTTAACTGAAGCTTTCTTT. Protein: CASSPLGGLTEAFF.

This rearrangement joins TRBV2 to TRBJ2-5, with 10 positions matching TRBD2. The trim removed 9 bases at V and 3 bases at J, leaving 4 bases unmatched. The CDR3 covers 13 residues. Germline V gene data show CDR1 as SNHLY and CDR2 as FYNNEI. The CDR3, as DNA: TGTGCCAGAGCGGGGGGGCAAGAAGAGACCCAGTACTTC. Protein sequence: CARAGGQEETQYF.

The genes are TRBV7-2 and TRBJ1-1, with D possibly TRBD1 on 5 matching bases. V lost 4 bases and J lost 11, with 17 bases in between. The germline CDR1 and CDR2 sequences are SGHTA and FQGNSA. This CDR3 contains 13 residues. The CDR3 sequence is CASSSRDSIRAFF. Written as DNA, the CDR3 is TGTGCCAGCAGCTCCCGGGACTCCATTAGGGCTTTCTTT.

This clone was picked up one time. This chain connects TRBV2 to TRBJ1-1; D may be TRBD1 (5 bases). The CDR3 has 13 amino acids. V lost 8 bases and J 1 base, leaving 11 bases between the germline ends. Germline V gene data show CDR1 as SNHLY and CDR2 as FYNNEI. The CDR3 sequence: CASLKTANTEAFF. Here the CDR3 DNA reads TGTGCCAGCCTGAAGACAGCGAACACTGAAGCTTTCTTT.

This chain joins TRBV27 and TRBJ1-1; 7 bases are shared with TRBD1. V trimming: 5 bases; J trimming: 0 bases; junction bases outside the gene matches: 9. Per germline, CDR1 MNHEY and CDR2 SMNVEV (reference sequence). The CDR3 contains 16 residues. The CDR3 DNA follows: TGTGCCAGCAGTCCCCGAGGGACAGTCATGAACACTGAAGCTTTCTTT. Protein: CASSPRGTVMNTEAFF.

CDR3 sequence reads: CSATEGLMNTEAFF. In DNA, the CDR3 is TGCAGCGCGACAGAAGGACTAATGAACACTGAAGCTTTCTTT. The chain joins TRBV29-1 to TRBJ1-1; TRBD1 might be the D (5 bases). Germline assignment: CDR1 SQVTM and CDR2 ANQGSEA. This CDR3 spans 14 amino acids. The V end lost 7 bases, the J end lost 0 bases, and 15 bases lay between the germline ends.

A single count supports this clone. The chain combines TRBV7-9 with TRBJ1-1; D is unclear. Trimming took off 10 bases at V and 4 bases at J, with 16 bases between the two ends. The CDR3 loop spans 13 amino acids. Germline V gives CDR1 SEHNR, CDR2 FQNEAQ (reference sequence). This CDR3 reads CAIEGREGTEAFF. The CDR3 region has the DNA TGTGCCATCGAAGGTAGGGAGGGCACTGAAGCTTTCTTT.

The chain couples TRBV18 to TRBJ1-2; 7 bases agree with TRBD1. CDR3 length equals 13 residues. The junction had 1 base not matched to a gene; V was cut back by 3 bases and J by 3 bases. Germline CDR1 KGHSH, CDR2 LQKENI. The CDR3: CASSPDRDYGYTF. DNA for the CDR3: TGTGCCAGCTCACCTGACAGGGACTATGGCTACACCTTC.

This clone was seen a few times. The rearrangement uses TRBV19 and TRBJ2-7; a possible D gene is TRBD1 (5 bases). The CDR3 loop spans 14 amino acids. Germline V gene sequence: CDR1 LNHDA, CDR2 SQIVND (reference sequence). Trimming took off 2 bases at V and 2 bases at J, with 10 bases between the two ends. The CDR3 reads CASSITQGPYEQYF. Written as DNA, the CDR3 is TGTGCCAGTAGTATAACGCAGGGCCCCTACGAGCAGTACTTC.

This chain uses TRBV11-2 with TRBJ1-1, with 8 bases identical to TRBD1. Germline CDR1 SGHAT, CDR2 FQNNGV. V dropped 6 bases and J dropped 4; count of bases not matched to a gene: 4. The CDR3 covers 13 residues. As DNA, the CDR3 is TGTGCCAGCAGGCGACAGGGGATCACTGAAGCTTTCTTT. This codes for CASRRQGITEAFF.

The rearrangement links TRBV7-9 to TRBJ2-2; D remains unclear. CDR1 and CDR2 from the germline V gene are SEHNR and FQNEAQ (reference sequence). The CDR3 is made up of 15 amino acids. The germline V and J ends were trimmed by 8 bases and 0 bases, with 13 bases remaining between them. The CDR3 spells CASGVQSTNTGELFF. The CDR3 coding sequence is TGTGCCAGCGGAGTCCAGTCGACGAACACCGGGGAGCTGTTTTTT.

The rearrangement links TRBV29-1 to TRBJ1-1; D not certain. This CDR3 has 11 amino acids. The germline V gene encodes CDR1 SQVTM and CDR2 ANQGSEA. Written as DNA, the CDR3 is TGCAGAGTCCACGGGAACACTGAAGCTTTCTTT. As protein: CRVHGNTEAFF.

V usage is TRBV5-1 and J usage is TRBJ2-2; D remains unclear. This CDR3 is built from 14 residues. Looked up from germline, CDR1 is SGHRS and CDR2 is YFSETQ. V gave up 0 bases and J gave up 4 bases, with 7 bases separating them. CDR3 nucleotide sequence: TGCGCCAGCAGCTTGGGTAGAGCCACCGGGGAGCTGTTTTTT. It specifies CASSLGRATGELFF.